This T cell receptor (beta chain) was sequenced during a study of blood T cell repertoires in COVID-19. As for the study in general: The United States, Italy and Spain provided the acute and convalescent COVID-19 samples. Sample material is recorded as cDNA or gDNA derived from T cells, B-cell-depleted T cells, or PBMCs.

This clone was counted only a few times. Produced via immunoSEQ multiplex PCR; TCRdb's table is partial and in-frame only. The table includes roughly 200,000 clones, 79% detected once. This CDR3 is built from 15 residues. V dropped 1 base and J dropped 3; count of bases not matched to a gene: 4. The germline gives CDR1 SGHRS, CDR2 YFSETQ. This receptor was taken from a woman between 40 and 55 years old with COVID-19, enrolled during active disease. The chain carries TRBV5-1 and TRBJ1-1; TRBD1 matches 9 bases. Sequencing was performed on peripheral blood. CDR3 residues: CASSLTGGMDTEAFF. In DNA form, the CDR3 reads TGCGCCAGCAGCTTGACAGGGGGCATGGACACTGAAGCTTTCTTT.